These 17 T cell receptor beta chains originate from one sample sequenced in a study of T cells in Graves' hyperthyroidism and ophthalmopathy (dated by TCRdb to between 2018 and 2021). Libraries came from multiplex PCR. The sequencer was an Illumina HiSeq 2000. TCR beta CDR3 regions were amplified from RNA transcripts. The first round of RT-PCR for the TCR CDR3 was performed with the HTBI primer set and the Qiagen OneStep RT-PCR kit. Using fastp trimming at Q25 and MiXCR clonotype assembly, TCRdb reanalyzed the public sequencing data and kept in-frame beta chains. Each CDR3 protein appears once, grouped with its most common genes and DNA. The sample table records about 570,000 distinct CDR3 sequences; 46% of these occur just once. Around a fifth of the sample is held by the ten biggest clonotypes. The sequenced material came from peripheral blood or thyroid tissue (not recorded which). The receptors were sampled from an adult woman with Graves' disease, either hyperthyroidism or ophthalmopathy (not recorded which).

A word on this clonotype: The junction shows a germline mismatch at one end, possibly a read error. The V and J genes are TRBV29-1 and TRBJ2-7, with D perhaps TRBD2 (5 bases). Germline V gives CDR1 SQVTM, CDR2 ANQGSEA. This CDR3 region has 11 residues. CDR3 loop: CSVGGGYEQCF. CDR3 in DNA: TGCAGCGTTGGAGGAGGCTACGAGCAGTGCTTC.

This chain uses TRBV5-1 with TRBJ1-6; 9 bases map to TRBD1. This CDR3 has 14 amino acids. V shed 7 bases and J 8 bases; nucleotides not matched to a gene: 7. CDR1 SGHRS and CDR2 YFSETQ come from the germline V gene. The CDR3 region has the DNA TGCGCCAGCCGAGACAGGGGGATGTATTCACCCCTCCACTTT. The encoded protein is CASRDRGMYSPLHF.

The chain uses TRBV10-3 and TRBJ2-5; possible D gene TRBD2, 6 bases. The DNA end favors TRBJ2-1, so the J call may be wrong. Germline V CDR1 and CDR2: ENHRY, SYGVKD. The CDR3 contains 15 residues. CDR3 DNA: TGTGCCATCAGTGAGTCGGCGGGGCCCTACAATGAGCAGTTCTTC. Residues: CAISESAGPYNEQFF.

On this clonotype itself: Possible read error: a much larger clone is one base away. CDR3 loop: CASIEMLNTEAFF. CDR3 nucleotide sequence: TGTGCCAGCATTGAAATGTTGAACACTGAAGCTTTCTTT. The chain links TRBV6-6 to TRBJ1-1; the D is unclear. Germline CDR1 reads MNHNY; CDR2 reads SVGAGI (reference sequence). V was shortened by 7 bases and J by 0 bases, with 9 bases between the two germline ends. The CDR3 covers 13 residues.

This clonotype was recorded at least ten times. The V call is TRBV5-1, the J call TRBJ2-7, with D perhaps given as TRBD1 or TRBD2 (5 bases each). This CDR3 comprises 12 residues. V was pared by 6 bases and J by 1 base, with 8 bases between. Germline V gene sequence: CDR1 SGHRS, CDR2 YFSETQ. This CDR3 is CASNGASYEQYF. Written as DNA, the CDR3 is TGCGCCAGCAACGGGGCGTCCTACGAGCAGTACTTC.

V and J are TRBV29-1 and TRBJ2-5; D might be TRBD2 (6 bases). Trimming removed 6 bases from V and 1 base from J, with 15 bases in between. The germline V gene encodes CDR1 SQVTM and CDR2 ANQGSEA. The CDR3 sequence is 14 residues long. The CDR3 protein is CSVPGGDFQETQYF. Written as DNA, the CDR3 is TGCAGCGTCCCCGGTGGGGACTTCCAAGAGACCCAGTACTTC.

The table lists this clonotype with many counts. This rearrangement joins TRBV7-2 to TRBJ2-7; D possibly corresponds to TRBD1 (6 bases). The CDR3 runs to 14 residues. Looked up from germline, CDR1 is SGHTA and CDR2 is FQGNSA. The germline V and J ends were trimmed by 5 bases and 3 bases, with 14 bases remaining between them. DNA of the CDR3: TGTGCCAGCAGCATTCCGGGACACAACTACGAGCAGTACTTC. This sequence encodes CASSIPGHNYEQYF.

The sample holds many counts of this clonotype. V is TRBV6-5 and J is TRBJ1-2; maybe TRBD1 (6 bases). Trimming took off 2 bases at V and 6 bases at J, with 16 bases between the two ends. The CDR3 runs 15 residues. Germline values: CDR1 MNHEY, CDR2 SVGAGI. CDR3 in DNA: TGTGCCAGCAGTTACGATACGACAGGCTCAAATGGCTACACCTTC. This encodes CASSYDTTGSNGYTF.

This clonotype was recorded many times. The V call is TRBV29-1, the J call TRBJ2-5, with D unclear. Germline lookup yields CDR1 SQVTM and CDR2 ANQGSEA. Deletions cut 3 bases from V and 5 bases from J, with 7 bases between. The length of the CDR3 is 11 residues. The CDR3 here is CSVEVFETQYF. Written as DNA, the CDR3 is TGCAGCGTTGAGGTTTTCGAGACCCAGTACTTC. Together with reference TRBV29-1 and TRBJ2-5, the CDR3 gives the full variable domain: SAVISQKPSRDICQRGTSLTIQCQVDSQVTMMFWYRQQPGQSLTLIATANQGSEATYESGFVIDKFPISRPNLTFSTLTVSNMSPEDSSIYLCSVEVFETQYFGPGTRLLVL.

This chain links TRBV7-2 with TRBJ1-6, with 7 bases matching TRBD1. CDR1 and CDR2 from the germline V gene are SGHTA and FQGNSA. The CDR3 has 12 residues. With 4 bases clipped from V and 15 bases from J, the junction kept 6 bases outside the gene matches. CDR3 sequence (DNA): TGTGCCAGCAGCTCCCGGACAGGAAGCCTCCACTTT. It translates to CASSSRTGSLHF. Full variable domain (outside the CDR3, taken from reference TRBV7-2 and TRBJ1-6): GAGVSQSPSNKVTEKGKDVELRCDPISGHTALYWYRQSLGQGLEFLIYFQGNSAPDKSGLPSDRFSAERTGGSVSTLTIQRTQQEDSAVYLCASSSRTGSLHFGNGTRLTVT.

This clonotype was counted a single time. The chain combines TRBV20-1 with TRBJ2-5; TRBD2 aligns across 8 bases. CDR1 is DFQATT, CDR2 SNEGSKA, per germline (reference sequence). Germline trimming cut 3 bases from V and 6 bases from J; bases unmatched to any gene: 12. The CDR3 sequence is 15 residues long. CDR3 protein: CSASPREGLGQTQYF. CDR3 bases: TGCAGTGCTAGCCCCCGGGAGGGCCTTGGGCAGACCCAGTACTTC.

The rearrangement links TRBV15 to TRBJ2-1; 7 bases match TRBD2. There are 15 residues in the CDR3. CDR1 is LNHNV and CDR2 is YYDKDF in the germline V gene (reference sequence). V was pared by 9 bases and J by 8 bases, with 16 bases of the junction left unmatched. The CDR3 DNA reads TGTGCCACAAACCAGCGGGGCGGGGAGGGTGATGAGCAGTTCTTC. Amino acids: CATNQRGGEGDEQFF.

The chain is built from TRBV7-6 and TRBJ1-4; D is uncertain. V was cut by 5 bases and J by 11 bases, with 12 bases left in between. The CDR3 extends over 12 amino acids. Germline V CDR1 and CDR2: SGHVS, FNYEAQ. CDR3 protein: CASSRGVGKLFF. CDR3 coding DNA: TGTGCCAGCAGCCGTGGGGTGGGGAAACTGTTTTTT.

This clonotype was detected only once. V usage is TRBV7-9 and J usage is TRBJ2-5; D call uncertain. CDR1 is SEHNR and CDR2 is FQNEAQ in the germline V gene (reference sequence). The V end lost 0 bases, the J end lost 4 bases, and 9 bases lay between the germline ends. The CDR3 is 14 amino acids. The DNA for the CDR3 is TGTGCCAGCAGCTTAGCAGGGATTGGAGAGACCCAGTACTTC. Residues: CASSLAGIGETQYF.

This clonotype occurred once. This sequence joins TRBV7-8 and TRBJ2-7; 8 bases match TRBD1. The CDR3 consists of 16 residues. Germline CDR1 reads SGHVS; CDR2 reads FQNEAQ. Trimming at V came to 5 bases and at J to 4 bases, leaving 13 bases not matched to a gene. CDR3 coding DNA: TGTGCCAGCAGCCCGGAGGACAGGGTCCCTGTTTACGAGCAGTACTTC. Translation: CASSPEDRVPVYEQYF.

The chain links TRBV20-1 to TRBJ2-5; 7 nucleotides match TRBD1. V lost 4 bases and J lost 9; bases outside the gene matches: 8. Looked up from germline, CDR1 is DFQATT and CDR2 is SNEGSKA (reference sequence). The CDR3 extends over 12 amino acids. The CDR3 protein is CSAMDRIQPQYF. CDR3 in DNA: TGCAGTGCTATGGACAGGATTCAGCCCCAGTACTTC.

This clonotype has a count of ten or more. V usage is TRBV20-1 and J usage is TRBJ1-5; D gene uncertain. The CDR3 length is 14 residues. Per germline, CDR1 DFQATT and CDR2 SNEGSKA (reference sequence). Trimming took off 8 bases at V and 2 bases at J, with 16 bases between the two ends. In DNA, the CDR3 is TGCAGTTTTTCGGCAGGAAGGGGCAATCAGCCCCAGCATTTT. Translated: CSFSAGRGNQPQHF.